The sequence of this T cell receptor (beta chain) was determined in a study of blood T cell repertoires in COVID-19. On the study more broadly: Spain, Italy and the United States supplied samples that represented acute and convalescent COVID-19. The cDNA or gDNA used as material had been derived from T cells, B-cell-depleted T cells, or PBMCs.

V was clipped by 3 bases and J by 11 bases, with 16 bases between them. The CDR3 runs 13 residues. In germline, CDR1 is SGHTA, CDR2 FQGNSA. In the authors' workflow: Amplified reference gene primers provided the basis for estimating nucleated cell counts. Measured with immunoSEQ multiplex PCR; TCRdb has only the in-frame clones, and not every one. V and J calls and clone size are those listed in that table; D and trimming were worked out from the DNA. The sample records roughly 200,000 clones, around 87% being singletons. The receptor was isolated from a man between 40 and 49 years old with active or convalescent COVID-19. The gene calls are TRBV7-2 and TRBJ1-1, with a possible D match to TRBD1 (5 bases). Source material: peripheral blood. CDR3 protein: CASSFDRASQAFF. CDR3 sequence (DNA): TGTGCCAGCAGCTTCGACAGAGCCTCCCAGGCTTTCTTT.